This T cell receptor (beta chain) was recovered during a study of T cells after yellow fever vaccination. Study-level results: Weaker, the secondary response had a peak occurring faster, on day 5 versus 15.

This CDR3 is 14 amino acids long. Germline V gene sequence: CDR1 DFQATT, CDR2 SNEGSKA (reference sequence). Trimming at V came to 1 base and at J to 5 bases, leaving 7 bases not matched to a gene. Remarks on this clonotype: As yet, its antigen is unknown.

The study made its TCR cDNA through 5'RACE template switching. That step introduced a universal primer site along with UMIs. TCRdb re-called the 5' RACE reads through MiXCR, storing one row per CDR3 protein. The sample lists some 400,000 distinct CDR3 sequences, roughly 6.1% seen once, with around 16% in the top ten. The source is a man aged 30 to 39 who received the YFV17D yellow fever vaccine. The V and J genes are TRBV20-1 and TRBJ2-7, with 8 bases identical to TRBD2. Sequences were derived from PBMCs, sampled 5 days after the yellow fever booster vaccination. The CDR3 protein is CSARGEGLGHEQYF. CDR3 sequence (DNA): TGCAGTGCTAGAGGGGAGGGACTAGGCCACGAGCAGTACTTC.